These 20 T cell receptor delta chains originate from one sample sequenced in a study of γδ T cells in repeated Plasmodium falciparum infection. TCRdb re-processed the multiplex PCR reads using CATT. Among around 52,000 delta-chain clones listed, around 1.7% were seen once. Flow sorting of PBMC yielded separate Vgamma9/Vdelta2+ and Vdelta2-negative gammadelta T cell populations for bulk repertoire analysis. Sequencing was carried out using gamma-delta T cells from blood. These receptors were collected from a pool of human donors (malaria-infected and uninfected, not separated).

This clone showed up many times. TCRdb shows a much larger clone's protein in place of this DNA's translation, and the two differ at residue 6, likely through a read error; the protein shown is translated from the DNA. The CDR3, as DNA: TGTGCTCTTGGGGCCTCCTCCTACAGGGCTGCGTACACCGATAAACTCATCTTT. Translation gives CALGASSYRAAYTDKLIF. The gene calls are TRDV1 and TRDJ1; perhaps TRDD2 as D (6 bases). V lost 4 bases and J lost 0, with 21 bases in between. The CDR3 covers 18 residues. CDR1 and CDR2 from the germline V gene are TSWWSYY and QGS.

The table lists this clone with a few counts. The protein held in TCRdb is that of a much larger clone and does not match this DNA's translation at residue 4, likely because of a read error; the protein shown is translated from the DNA. This chain links TRDV1 with TRDJ1, with 8 positions matching TRDD3. The J gene, absent from TCRdb, was called here by matching the DNA to germline. This CDR3 has 19 residues. Germline-derived CDR1 and CDR2 are TSWWSYY and QGS. The CDR3 loop reads CALEESPSFGLGAPYKLIF. The CDR3 DNA sequence: TGTGCTCTTGAGGAATCTCCGTCCTTTGGACTGGGGGCACCGTATAAACTCATCTTT.

There are a few counts of this clone. The protein in TCRdb stems from a much larger clone and differs at residue 21 from this DNA's translation, likely a read error; here the protein is translated from the DNA. The J gene went uncalled, whereas the V gene is TRDV1; the listed D gene, TRDD3, was not tested against the DNA. The CDR3 is 23 amino acids. Germline lookup yields CDR1 TSWWSYY and CDR2 QGS. The CDR3 nucleotides are TGTGCTCTTGGGGAACGAGTTTCCTCAATCCCGCCCTGGGGATACGCGGGCACCGATAAACCCATCTTT. Its protein product is CALGERVSSIPPWGYAGTDKPIF.

Worth noting for this clone: It differs at one base from a far larger clone, so likely a read error. Other DNA sequences in the sample encode the same CDR3. The chain combines TRDV1 with TRDJ1; 7 bases align to TRDD3. The CDR3 loop spans 19 amino acids. Per germline, CDR1 TSWWSYY and CDR2 QGS. CDR3 in amino acids: CALGGLDPGCWGGPDKLIF. CDR3 DNA sequence: TGTGCCCTTGGGGGACTAGACCCAGGCTGCTGGGGAGGGCCCGATAAACTCATCTTT.

In this sample, this clone turned up many times. This DNA translates differently at residue 13 from the TCRdb protein, which is that of a much larger clone; a read error is likely, and the protein shown is the DNA's own translation. Written as DNA, the CDR3 is TGTGCTCTTGGGGAACTGAGGGATACGGGTACCGATGAACTCATCTTT. This gives the protein CALGELRDTGTDELIF. The J gene is TRDJ1, the V gene TRDV1; 8 bases fit TRDD3. Matching the DNA to germline supplied the J gene, which TCRdb does not give. CDR1 TSWWSYY and CDR2 QGS come from the germline V gene. The CDR3 contains 16 residues.

This clone was seen many times. A read error is likely here: a far larger clone is one base away. Other DNA sequences in the same sample also yield this CDR3. This CDR3 reads CACDTGTVAYWGGPLTAQLFF. As DNA, the CDR3 is TGTGCCTGCGACACCGGTACGGTAGCGTACTGGGGGGGCCCTTTGACAGCACAACTCTTCTTT. The chain combines TRDV2 with TRDJ2; the match to TRDD3 covers 8 bases. The J gene was not available in TCRdb and was assigned here by matching the DNA to germline segments. Germline lookup yields CDR1 GEAIGNYY and CDR2 EKD. This CDR3 is built from 21 residues.

This clone occurred many times. The protein TCRdb gives is from a much larger clone and does not agree with this DNA's translation at residue 7, likely a read error; the protein shown here comes from the DNA. The chain links TRDV1 to TRDJ1; D possibly matches TRDD2 or TRDD3 (7 bases each). Deletions cut 4 bases from V and 2 bases from J, with 29 bases between. The CDR3 sequence is 20 residues long. The germline gives CDR1 TSWWSYY, CDR2 QGS. The CDR3 is CALGGSLFLLMGIVTDKLIF. The CDR3, as DNA: TGTGCTCTTGGGGGGTCCCTTTTCCTACTCATGGGGATAGTAACCGATAAACTCATCTTT.

There are many counts of this clone. This sequence is one base from a far larger clone and is likely a read error. Other DNA variants within this sample encode the same CDR3. No J gene was assigned, while the V gene was called as TRDV1; the D call of TRDD3 is as the table states it, not checked on the DNA. The CDR3 spans 16 residues. CDR1 and CDR2 from the germline V gene are TSWWSYY and QGS. The chain's CDR3 is CALAHWGPHDPDKLIF. DNA for the CDR3: TGTGCTCTTGCGCACTGGGGGCCTCATGACCCCGATAAACTAATCTTT.

About this clone itself: TCRdb's entry gives the protein of a much larger clone, which mismatches this DNA's translation at residue 14, likely from a read error; the protein reported here is translated from the DNA. This sequence joins TRDV1 and TRDJ1, with 9 bases identical to TRDD3. The J gene, left out of TCRdb, was set here by checking the DNA against germline. CDR1 is TSWWSYY and CDR2 is QGS in the germline V gene. Trimming removed 2 bases from V and 8 bases from J; junction bases left unmatched: 21. The CDR3 totals 19 residues. CDR3 bases: TGTGCTCTTGGGGAAGGAGGGATGCGCGGTACTGGGGGAGGGGAGAAACTCATCTTT. It yields the protein CALGEGGMRGTGGGEKLIF.

The table lists this clone with many counts. A far larger clone is off by one base, so a read error is likely. Other nucleotide sequences from this sample produce the same CDR3. This sequence joins TRDV2 and TRDJ1, with 9 bases lining up with TRDD3. Germline V CDR1 and CDR2: GEAIGNYY, EKD. The CDR3 sequence is 17 residues long. CDR3 sequence reads: CACDPSRTGGYPDKLIF. DNA for the CDR3: TGTGCCTGTGACCCATCACGCACGGGGGGATACCCCGATAAGCTCATCTTT.

This clone was observed many times. Since a far larger clone is one base different, this is likely a read error. The V gene is TRDV1, the J gene TRDJ1; 7 bases are shared with TRDD3. CDR1 is TSWWSYY, CDR2 QGS, per germline. CDR3 size: 19 residues. The CDR3 DNA reads as TGTGCTATTGGGGTCCATGTAGGGGGTGGGGGACCCGGCAGGGATAAACTCATCTTT. As protein: CAIGVHVGGGGPGRDKLIF.

This clone was seen ten or more times. A read error likely explains this, since a far larger clone differs by one base. Other DNA sequences within the sample encode an identical CDR3. The V call is TRDV1, the J call TRDJ1; TRDD3 matches at 13 bases. The CDR3 extends over 21 amino acids. Per germline, CDR1 TSWWSYY and CDR2 QGS. The V segment lost 2 bases and the J segment 0 bases; nucleotides outside the gene matches: 15. CDR3 sequence: CALGEWNWGIRRPPYTDKLIF. CDR3 coding DNA: TGTGCTCTTGGGGAATGGAACTGGGGGATACGTCGGCCGCCGTACACCGATAAACTCATCTTT.

With regard to this clone: A far larger clone differs by one base, so this is likely a read error. Other DNA sequences within the sample encode an identical CDR3. This chain joins TRDV1 and TRDJ1; either TRDD2 or TRDD3 may supply D (5 bases each). CDR1 and CDR2 from the germline V gene are TSWWSYY and QGS. The CDR3 contains 14 residues. The chain's CDR3 is CALGELPKRDRLIF. In DNA, the CDR3 is TGTGCTCTCGGGGAACTTCCGAAGAGAGACAGACTCATCTTT.

This clone is medium-sized within its sample. This sample also contains other DNA sequences that code for the same CDR3. The gene calls are TRDV1 and TRDJ1; D gene ambiguous. Germline loops: CDR1 TSWWSYY, CDR2 QGS. CDR3 length: 16 amino acids. V lost 8 bases and J 0 bases, leaving 19 bases between the germline ends. CDR3 in amino acids: CALRKFFVSYTDKLIF. DNA of the CDR3: TGTGCTCTTAGAAAGTTCTTCGTCTCGTACACCGATAAACTCATCTTT.

This clone was seen ten or more times. It is likely a read error: a sequence one base away is far more abundant. Different DNA sequences within this sample yield the same CDR3. The rearrangement links TRDV2 to TRDJ1, with 10 bases lining up with TRDD3. The germline V gene encodes CDR1 GEAIGNYY and CDR2 EKD. This CDR3 region has 21 residues. As DNA, the CDR3 is TGTGCCTGTGACGCGTACTGGGGGATGACTTCGGGTGCGGGTGGCGCCGATAAGCTCATCTTT. Translated, it gives CACDAYWGMTSGAGGADKLIF.

On this clone itself: The protein recorded in TCRdb matches a much larger clone and deviates from this DNA's translation at residue 3, suggesting a read error; the protein here is obtained by translating the DNA. The V and J genes are TRDV1 and TRDJ1, with 10 bases aligning to TRDD3. Because TCRdb records no J gene, it was assigned here through a match of the DNA to germline. The CDR3 contains 20 residues. Per germline, CDR1 TSWWSYY and CDR2 QGS. CDR3 sequence (DNA): TGTGCTCCTGGGGAACTAGTCTTCTGGAACTACTGGGGGATCCCCGATAAACTCATCTTT. It specifies CAPGELVFWNYWGIPDKLIF.

This clone was found a few times. This likely stems from a read error, as it lies one base from a far larger clone. The same CDR3 can be traced to other DNA sequences in this sample. The V gene is TRDV1; the J gene was not called; TRDD3, as called in the table, went unchecked against the DNA. The CDR3 sequence is 21 residues long. Germline CDR1 reads TSWWSYY; CDR2 reads QGS. CDR3 sequence reads: CALGNGFPILLGDLGAGKLIF. CDR3 nucleotides: TGTGCTCTTGGGAATGGCTTCCCTATCCTTCTGGGGGATCTGGGGGCCGGTAAACTTATCTTT.

This clone turned up a few times. This DNA's translation and the protein TCRdb lists, from a much larger clone, do not match at residue 12, likely due to a read error; the protein shown is translated from the DNA. For the V gene the call is TRDV2; the J gene has no call. CDR3 length equals 14 residues. Germline V lookup: CDR1 GEAIGNYY, CDR2 EKD. CDR3 DNA: TGTGCATGTGACACCCCTTTTGTAGTTGAAGTACCCATCTTT. Amino acids: CACDTPFVVEVPIF.

This chain links TRDV1 with TRDJ1; 9 positions agree with TRDD2. TCRdb is silent on the J gene; assignment here came from matching the DNA to germline. Germline CDR1 reads TSWWSYY; CDR2 reads QGS. Trimming removed 3 bases from V and 0 bases from J; junction bases left unmatched: 11. The CDR3 is 18 amino acids. CDR3 sequence reads: CALGDYLPTGDYTDKLIF. CDR3 sequence (DNA): TGTGCTCTTGGGGACTACCTTCCTACGGGAGATTACACCGATAAACTCATCTTT.

As to this clone: In the same sample, other DNA sequences code for this CDR3. J is TRDJ1 and V is TRDV1, with D perhaps matching TRDD3 (8 bases). No J gene is reported in TCRdb; it was inferred here by comparing the DNA with germline. Germline V CDR1 and CDR2: TSWWSYY, QGS. This CDR3 comprises 21 residues. V shed 1 base and J shed 1 base, with 28 bases lying between them. The CDR3 loop is CALGEPLPRTGGRQPTDKLIF. CDR3 bases: TGTGCTCTTGGGGAACCCCTTCCTCGGACTGGGGGTCGTCAACCCACCGATAAACTCATCTTT.